The 6 T cell receptor beta chains given below trace back to one sample, sequenced in a study of PD-1 blockade in mismatch repair-deficient tumors. Measured with immunoSEQ multiplex PCR; TCRdb has only the in-frame clones, and not every one. This sample has 70,000 to 90,000 clones, with 70% to 90% found just once. Sequencing was performed on peripheral blood, taken 44 weeks after starting pembrolizumab. The receptor set was obtained from an adult with mismatch repair-deficient cancer.

J is TRBJ2-1 and V is TRBV27, with 9 nucleotides matching TRBD2. Germline CDR1 is MNHEY and CDR2 is SMNVEV (reference sequence). The trim removed 3 bases at V and 6 bases at J, leaving 18 bases unmatched. CDR3 length equals 19 residues. The CDR3, as DNA: TGTGCCAGCAGTTTGCGGGGGGCAGGTGCGGGAGGGCCTATCAATGAGCAGTTCTTC. It yields the protein CASSLRGAGAGGPINEQFF.

The chain employs TRBV9 and TRBJ1-5, with D uncertain. Trimming took 0 bases from V and 3 from J, leaving 10 bases between them. The CDR3 covers 15 residues. Germline loops: CDR1 SGDLS, CDR2 YYNGEE. This chain's CDR3 is CASSVGKGSNQPQHF. The CDR3 coding sequence is TGTGCCAGCAGCGTAGGGAAGGGTTCCAATCAGCCCCAGCATTTT.

The chain has TRBV5-8 and TRBJ1-5, with D unclear. Germline V lookup: CDR1 SGHTS, CDR2 YDEGEE. V dropped 6 bases and J dropped 0 bases, with 13 bases sitting between them. This CDR3 has 15 amino acids. As DNA, the CDR3 is TGTGCCAGCACCAGGATGGGGAATAGCAATCAGCCCCAGCATTTT. It encodes CASTRMGNSNQPQHF.

The chain joins TRBV27 to TRBJ1-2; D is ambiguous. The germline V gene encodes CDR1 MNHEY and CDR2 SMNVEV (reference sequence). The CDR3 has 12 residues. The V and J ends lost 4 bases and 4 bases respectively, with 7 bases between them. The chain's CDR3 is CASSSGGYGYTF. The DNA of the CDR3 is TGTGCCAGCAGTTCGGGAGGCTATGGCTACACCTTC.

The V and J genes are TRBV5-6 and TRBJ2-6; D remains ambiguous. Trimming stripped 0 bases from V and 4 bases from J, with 11 bases between. The CDR3 contains 16 residues. Germline V gene lookup returns CDR1 SGHDT and CDR2 YYEEEE. In nucleotides, the CDR3 is TGTGCCAGCAGCTTGGTCGACCCCTCCGGGGCCAACGTCCTGACTTTC. It yields the protein CASSLVDPSGANVLTF.

This clone showed up just once. This chain joins TRBV4-2 and TRBJ1-5; D is unresolved. The V gene's germline CDR1 is LGHNA and CDR2 YNFKEQ. V lost 0 bases to trimming and J lost 6 bases, with 15 bases between them. The CDR3 contains 16 residues. The CDR3 sequence: CASSQEMGHQGQPQHF. In DNA form, the CDR3 reads TGTGCCAGCAGCCAAGAAATGGGCCACCAAGGTCAGCCCCAGCATTTT.